This T cell receptor beta chain is from a study of blood T cell repertoires in COVID-19. Only in-frame clones appear in the TCRdb table, and some are missing; sequencing was by immunoSEQ multiplex PCR. Of a few hundred thousand clones in the sample, 75% to 90% were seen once. Per germline, CDR1 SNHLY and CDR2 FYNNEI. V lost 2 bases to trimming and J lost 7 bases, with 12 bases between them. The CDR3 loop spans 15 amino acids. The V gene is TRBV2, the J gene TRBJ1-6, with D perhaps TRBD1 (5 bases). Sequencing was carried out using peripheral blood. The source is a woman between 18 and 30 years old with acute or convalescent COVID-19. The CDR3 region is CASSESGVGNSPLHF. CDR3 DNA sequence: TGTGCCAGCAGTGAATCGGGGGTTGGGAATTCACCCCTCCACTTT. Full variable domain (remainder filled in from reference TRBV2 and TRBJ1-6): EPEVTQTPSHQVTQMGQEVILRCVPISNHLYFYWYRQILGQKVEFLVSFYNNEISEKSEIFDDQFSVERPDGSNFTLKIRSTKLEDSAMYFCASSESGVGNSPLHFGNGTRLTVT.